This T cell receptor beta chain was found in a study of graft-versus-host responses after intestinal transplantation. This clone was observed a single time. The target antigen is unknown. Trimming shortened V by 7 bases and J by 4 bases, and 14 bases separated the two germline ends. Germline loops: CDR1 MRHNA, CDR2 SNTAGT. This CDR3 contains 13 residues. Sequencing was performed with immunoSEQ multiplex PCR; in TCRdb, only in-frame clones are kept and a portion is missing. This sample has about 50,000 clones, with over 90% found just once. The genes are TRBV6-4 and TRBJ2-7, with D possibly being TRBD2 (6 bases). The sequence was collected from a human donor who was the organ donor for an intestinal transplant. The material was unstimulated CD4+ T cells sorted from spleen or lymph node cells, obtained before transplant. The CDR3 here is CASTDGGRYEQYF. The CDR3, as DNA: TGTGCCAGCACCGATGGAGGGAGGTACGAGCAGTACTTC.